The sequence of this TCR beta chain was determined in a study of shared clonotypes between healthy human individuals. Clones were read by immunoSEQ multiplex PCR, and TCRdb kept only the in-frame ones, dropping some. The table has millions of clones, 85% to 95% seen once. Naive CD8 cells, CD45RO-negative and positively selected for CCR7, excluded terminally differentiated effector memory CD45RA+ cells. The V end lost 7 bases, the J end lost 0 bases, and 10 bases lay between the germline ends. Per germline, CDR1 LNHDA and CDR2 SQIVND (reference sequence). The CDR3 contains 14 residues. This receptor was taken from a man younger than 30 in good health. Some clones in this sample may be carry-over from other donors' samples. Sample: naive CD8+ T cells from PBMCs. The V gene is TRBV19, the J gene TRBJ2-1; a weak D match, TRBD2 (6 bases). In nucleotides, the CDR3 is TGTGCCAGTAATCCGCGGGGCTCCTACAATGAGCAGTTCTTC. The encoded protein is CASNPRGSYNEQFF.